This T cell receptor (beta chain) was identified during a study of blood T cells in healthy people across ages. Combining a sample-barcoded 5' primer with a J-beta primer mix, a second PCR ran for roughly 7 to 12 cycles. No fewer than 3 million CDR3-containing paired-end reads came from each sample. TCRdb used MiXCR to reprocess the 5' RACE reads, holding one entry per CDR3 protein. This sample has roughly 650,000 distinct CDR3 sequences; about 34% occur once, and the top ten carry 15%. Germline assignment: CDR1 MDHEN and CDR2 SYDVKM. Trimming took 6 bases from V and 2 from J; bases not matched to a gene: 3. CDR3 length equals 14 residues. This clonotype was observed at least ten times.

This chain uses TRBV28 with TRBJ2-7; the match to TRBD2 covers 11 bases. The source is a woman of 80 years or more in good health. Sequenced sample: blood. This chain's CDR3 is CASRASGGTYEQYF. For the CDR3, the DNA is TGTGCCAGCAGAGCTAGCGGGGGGACCTACGAGCAGTACTTC.